The text below deals with one T cell receptor (beta chain). Repertoires were generated with immunoSEQ multiplex PCR, while TCRdb's copy carries only in-frame clones and drops some. The data contain roughly 230,000 clones, 70% to 90% of them singletons. V dropped 1 base and J dropped 0; count of bases not matched to a gene: 3. CDR1 is SGHVS and CDR2 is FQNEAQ in the germline V gene. This CDR3 has 16 amino acids. This entry belongs to a study of blood T cell repertoires in COVID-19. This TCR derives from a man between 35 and 55 years old with acute or convalescent COVID-19. This rearrangement joins TRBV7-8 to TRBJ1-1; the match to TRBD1 covers 9 bases. The sample taken for sequencing was peripheral blood. The CDR3 DNA follows: TGTGCCAGCAGCTTAGGAGACAGGGGGATGAACACTGAAGCTTTCTTT. Its translation is CASSLGDRGMNTEAFF. Full variable domain (rest looked up from reference TRBV7-8 and TRBJ1-1): GAGVSQSPRYKVAKRGQDVALRCDPISGHVSLFWYQQALGQGPEFLTYFQNEAQLDKSGLPSDRFFAERPEGSVSTLKIQRTQQEDSAVYLCASSLGDRGMNTEAFFGQGTRLTVV.